This TCR beta chain was captured by sequencing in a study of blood T cell repertoires in COVID-19 (dated by TCRdb to 2018 to 2020). About the study as a whole: Samples from collaborators originated in the United States, Italy and Spain and spanned both the acute and convalescent phases of COVID-19. The samples were drawn from the first 160 participants of the ongoing ImmuneRACE study and from over a thousand subjects provided by 6 global collaborators. The repertoires were released in a freely available public database intended as a resource for research on the immune response to SARS-CoV-2. HLA class I and class II types, where available, came from metadata supplied by the sample provider rather than from assay-based typing. The sample metadata nearly always contained a de-identified subject ID, COVID-19 status, age in years and sex. Subjects who had been exposed to COVID-19, were actively infected with it, or had recovered from it provided the deeply sampled blood TCRbeta repertoires that made up the dataset. The prospective study material was composed of cDNA or gDNA derived from T cells, B-cell-depleted T cells, or PBMCs.

Broader findings and caveats from the paper: The amount of clinical and demographic metadata varied by source and participant and was provided uncurated.

The CDR3 numbers 16 residues from cysteine through phenylalanine. Only CDR3 DNA remains: 48 bases, in frame from the first base. Per the germline V gene, LGHNA is the CDR1 and YSLEER is the CDR2. V and J are truncated by 1 base and 4 bases respectively, leaving an intervening sequence of 16 bases. Each collaborating institution followed its own protocols to collect whole blood in K2EDTA tubes. For TCRbeta analysis, collaborators shipped samples in one of three forms: frozen whole blood, isolated PBMCs, or DNA extracted from either of those sample types. Details on this clone: Its target antigen remains unknown. No qualities accompany the bases; no much larger clone lies one base away.

TCRbeta CDR3 regions were amplified from genomic DNA using the immunoSEQ Assay, a bias-controlled multiplex PCR. On the study's bioinformatics: The number of nucleated cells in each sample was estimated from the amplification of reference gene primers within the assay. To quantify the absolute abundance of each unique TCRbeta CDR3 rearrangement, sequence reads were collapsed and filtered. For each sample, productive Simpson clonality was calculated by taking the square root of Simpson's diversity index across productive rearrangements. What TCRdb holds here is the immuneACCESS table cut down to in-frame rearrangements. Part of the clones is not present; checked against another copy, under half of the missing clones reflect an unresolved V gene, and the others are unexplained. V, J and clone size are those of that table, while D and trimming were read from the DNA. The sample table holds fewer than 130,000 clones, of which 75% to 85% were seen once. Of the sample, 16% is held by the ten largest clones.

The sequence was obtained from a woman in her sixties or seventies with acute or convalescent COVID-19. Here the chain combines TRBV4-3 and TRBJ1-2; TRBD1 could be the D gene, as 5 bases match. Sequencing was done on a sample of peripheral blood. The nucleotides are TGCGCCAGCAGCCAAGCGGTCAGATGGGGCAGCTATGGCTACACCTTC. This yields the protein CASSQAVRWGSYGYTF.